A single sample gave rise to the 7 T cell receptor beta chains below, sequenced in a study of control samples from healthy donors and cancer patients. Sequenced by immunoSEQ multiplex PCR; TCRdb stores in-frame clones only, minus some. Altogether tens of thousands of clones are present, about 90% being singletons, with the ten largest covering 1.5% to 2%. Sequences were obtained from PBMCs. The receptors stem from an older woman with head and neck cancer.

The CDR3: CSASSSTGGYGYTF. CDR3 in DNA: TGCAGTGCTAGTTCCAGCACAGGGGGCTATGGCTACACCTTC. The chain carries TRBV20-1 and TRBJ1-2; 8 nucleotides agree with TRBD1. The germline V gene has CDR1 DFQATT and CDR2 SNEGSKA (reference sequence). V shed 3 bases, J shed 4 bases, and the junction held 7 bases outside the gene matches. The CDR3 is 14 amino acids.

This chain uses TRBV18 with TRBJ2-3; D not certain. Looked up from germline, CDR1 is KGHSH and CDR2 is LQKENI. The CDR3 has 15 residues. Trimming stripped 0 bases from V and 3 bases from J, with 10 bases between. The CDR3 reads CASSPPSQPTDTQYF. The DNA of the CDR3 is TGTGCCAGCTCACCACCTAGTCAGCCAACAGATACGCAGTATTTT. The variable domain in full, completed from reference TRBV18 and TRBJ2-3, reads NAGVMQNPRHLVRRRGQEARLRCSPMKGHSHVYWYRQLPEEGLKFMVYLQKENIIDESGMPKERFSAEFPKEGPSILRIQQVVRGDSAAYFCASSPPSQPTDTQYFGPGTRLTVL.

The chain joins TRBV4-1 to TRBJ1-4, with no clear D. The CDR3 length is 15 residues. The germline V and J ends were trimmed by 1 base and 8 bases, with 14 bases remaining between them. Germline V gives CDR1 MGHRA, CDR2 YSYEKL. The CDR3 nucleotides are TGCGCCAGCAGCCAAGCAGATAGGGATGAAGAAAAACTGTTTTTT. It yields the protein CASSQADRDEEKLFF.

The CDR3 DNA reads as TGTGCCAGCTCACCACCCGTGTCACGCGAGACCCAGTACTTC. Encoded protein: CASSPPVSRETQYF. The chain employs TRBV18 and TRBJ2-5; D is unclear. This CDR3 is built from 14 residues. Germline V lookup: CDR1 KGHSH, CDR2 LQKENI. Trimming removed 0 bases at V and 5 bases at J, with 10 bases between.

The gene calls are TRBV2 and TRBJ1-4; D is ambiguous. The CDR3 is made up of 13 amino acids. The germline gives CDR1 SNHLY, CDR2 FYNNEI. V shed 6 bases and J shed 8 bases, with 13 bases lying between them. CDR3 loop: CASRSVFREKLFF. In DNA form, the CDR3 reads TGTGCCAGCAGATCGGTCTTTCGAGAAAAACTGTTTTTT.

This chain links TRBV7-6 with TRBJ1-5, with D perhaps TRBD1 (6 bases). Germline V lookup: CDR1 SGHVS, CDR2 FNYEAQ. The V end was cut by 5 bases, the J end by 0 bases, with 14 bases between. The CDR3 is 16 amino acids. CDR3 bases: TGTGCCAGCAGCAAAGGGACACCTGATAGCAATCAGCCCCAGCATTTT. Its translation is CASSKGTPDSNQPQHF. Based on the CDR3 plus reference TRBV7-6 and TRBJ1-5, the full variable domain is GAGVSQSPRYKVTKRGQDVALRCDPISGHVSLYWYRQALGQGPEFLTYFNYEAQQDKSGLPNDRFSAERPEGSISTLTIQRTEQRDSAMYRCASSKGTPDSNQPQHFGDGTRLSIL.

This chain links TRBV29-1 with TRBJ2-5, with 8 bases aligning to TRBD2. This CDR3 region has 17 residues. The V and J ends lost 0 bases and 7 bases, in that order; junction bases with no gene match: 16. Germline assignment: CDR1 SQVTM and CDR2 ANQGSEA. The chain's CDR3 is CSVEDGAGTSGYRTQYF. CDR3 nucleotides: TGCAGCGTTGAAGACGGTGCGGGTACTAGCGGATATCGGACCCAGTACTTC.